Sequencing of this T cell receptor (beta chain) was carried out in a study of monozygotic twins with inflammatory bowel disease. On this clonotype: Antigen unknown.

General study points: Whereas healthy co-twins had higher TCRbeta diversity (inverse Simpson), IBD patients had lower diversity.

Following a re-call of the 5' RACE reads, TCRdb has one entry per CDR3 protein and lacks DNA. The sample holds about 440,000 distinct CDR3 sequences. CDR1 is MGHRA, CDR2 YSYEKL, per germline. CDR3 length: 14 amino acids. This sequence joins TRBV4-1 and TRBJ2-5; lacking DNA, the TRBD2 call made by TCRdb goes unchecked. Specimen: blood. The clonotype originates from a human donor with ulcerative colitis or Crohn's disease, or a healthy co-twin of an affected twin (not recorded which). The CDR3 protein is CASSRGGAGESQYF.